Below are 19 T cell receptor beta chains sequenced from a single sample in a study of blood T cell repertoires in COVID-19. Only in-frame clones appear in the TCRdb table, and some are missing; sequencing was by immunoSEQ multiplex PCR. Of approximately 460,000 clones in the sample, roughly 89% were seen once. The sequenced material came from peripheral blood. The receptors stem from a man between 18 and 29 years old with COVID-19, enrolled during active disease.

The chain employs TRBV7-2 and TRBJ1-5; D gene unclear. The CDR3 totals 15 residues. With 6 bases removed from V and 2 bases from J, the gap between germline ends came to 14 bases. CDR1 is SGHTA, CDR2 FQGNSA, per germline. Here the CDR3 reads CASRPKQRGNQPQHF. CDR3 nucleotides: TGTGCCAGCAGACCGAAACAGAGGGGCAATCAGCCCCAGCATTTT.

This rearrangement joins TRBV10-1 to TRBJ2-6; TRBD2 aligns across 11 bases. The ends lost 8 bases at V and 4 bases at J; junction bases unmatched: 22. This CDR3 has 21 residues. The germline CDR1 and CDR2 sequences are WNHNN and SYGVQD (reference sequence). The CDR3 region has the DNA TGCGCCAGCCTACTAGCGGGAGTAAATTACAAGCCCTTGGGAGGGGCCAACGTCCTGACTTTC. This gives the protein CASLLAGVNYKPLGGANVLTF.

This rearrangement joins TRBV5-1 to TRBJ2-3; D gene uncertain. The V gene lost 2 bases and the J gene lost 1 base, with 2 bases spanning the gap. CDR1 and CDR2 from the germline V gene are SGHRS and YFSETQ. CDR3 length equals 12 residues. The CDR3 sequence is CASSFGTDTQYF. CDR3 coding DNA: TGCGCCAGCAGCTTCGGCACAGATACGCAGTATTTT.

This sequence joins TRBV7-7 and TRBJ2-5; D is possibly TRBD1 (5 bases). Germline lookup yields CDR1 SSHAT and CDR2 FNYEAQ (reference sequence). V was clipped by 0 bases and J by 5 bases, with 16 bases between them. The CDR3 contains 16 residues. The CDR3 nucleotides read TGTGCCAGCAGCTTAGCGCACTCAGGGATTGGTGAGACCCAGTACTTC. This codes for CASSLAHSGIGETQYF.

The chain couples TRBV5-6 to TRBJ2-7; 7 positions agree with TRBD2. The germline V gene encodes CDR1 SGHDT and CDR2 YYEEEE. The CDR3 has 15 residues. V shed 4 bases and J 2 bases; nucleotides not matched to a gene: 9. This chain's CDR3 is CASSAGGTETYEQYF. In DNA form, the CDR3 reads TGTGCCAGCAGCGCCGGGGGGACGGAAACCTACGAGCAGTACTTC.

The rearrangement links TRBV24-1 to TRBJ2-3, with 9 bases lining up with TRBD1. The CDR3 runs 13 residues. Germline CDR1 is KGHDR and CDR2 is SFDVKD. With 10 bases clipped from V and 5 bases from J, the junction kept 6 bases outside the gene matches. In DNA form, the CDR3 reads TGTGCCACGGGACAGGGCGATTTAGATACGCAGTATTTT. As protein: CATGQGDLDTQYF.

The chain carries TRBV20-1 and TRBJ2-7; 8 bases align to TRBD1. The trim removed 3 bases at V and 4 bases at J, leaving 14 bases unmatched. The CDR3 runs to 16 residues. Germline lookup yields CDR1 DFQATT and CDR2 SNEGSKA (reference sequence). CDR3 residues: CSASSPDAGGRYEQYF. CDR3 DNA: TGCAGTGCTAGTTCTCCAGATGCAGGGGGCAGGTACGAGCAGTACTTC.

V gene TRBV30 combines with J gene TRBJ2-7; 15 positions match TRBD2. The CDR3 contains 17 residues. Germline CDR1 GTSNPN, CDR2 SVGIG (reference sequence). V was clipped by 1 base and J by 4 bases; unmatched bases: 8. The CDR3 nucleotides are TGTGCCTGGAGTGGGACTAGCGGGAGGGCCCACTTTTACGAGCAGTACTTC. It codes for CAWSGTSGRAHFYEQYF.

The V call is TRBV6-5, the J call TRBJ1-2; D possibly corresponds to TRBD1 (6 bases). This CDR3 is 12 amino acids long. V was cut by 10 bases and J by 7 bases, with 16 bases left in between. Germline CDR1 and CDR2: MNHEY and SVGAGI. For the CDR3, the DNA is TGTGCCACCTCTACGGGAGGGGGTGGCTACACCTTC. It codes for CATSTGGGGYTF.

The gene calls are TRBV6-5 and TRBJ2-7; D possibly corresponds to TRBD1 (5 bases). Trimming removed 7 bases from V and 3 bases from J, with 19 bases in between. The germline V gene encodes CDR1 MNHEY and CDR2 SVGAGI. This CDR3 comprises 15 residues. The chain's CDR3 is CASKRWTDTYYEQYF. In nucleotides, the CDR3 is TGTGCCAGCAAAAGGTGGACGGACACCTACTACGAGCAGTACTTC.

The chain's CDR3 is CASIGETQYF. In nucleotides, the CDR3 is TGTGCCAGTATCGGGGAGACCCAGTACTTC. The V and J genes are TRBV19 and TRBJ2-5, with unresolved D. Looked up from germline, CDR1 is LNHDA and CDR2 is SQIVND (reference sequence). Deletions cut 7 bases from V and 5 bases from J, with 5 bases between. The CDR3 sequence is 10 residues long.

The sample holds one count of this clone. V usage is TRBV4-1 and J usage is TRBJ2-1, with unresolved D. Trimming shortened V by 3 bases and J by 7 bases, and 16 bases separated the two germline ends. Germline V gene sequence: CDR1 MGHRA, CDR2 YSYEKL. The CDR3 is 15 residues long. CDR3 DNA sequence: TGCGCCAGCAGCCAGTTATATCAGGTTAGGAATGAGCAGTTCTTC. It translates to CASSQLYQVRNEQFF.

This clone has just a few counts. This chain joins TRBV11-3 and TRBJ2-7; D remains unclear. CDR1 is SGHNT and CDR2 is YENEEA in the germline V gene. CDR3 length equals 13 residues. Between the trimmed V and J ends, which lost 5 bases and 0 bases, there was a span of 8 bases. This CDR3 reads CASSPTVSYEQYF. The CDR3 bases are TGTGCCAGCAGCCCCACAGTCTCCTACGAGCAGTACTTC.

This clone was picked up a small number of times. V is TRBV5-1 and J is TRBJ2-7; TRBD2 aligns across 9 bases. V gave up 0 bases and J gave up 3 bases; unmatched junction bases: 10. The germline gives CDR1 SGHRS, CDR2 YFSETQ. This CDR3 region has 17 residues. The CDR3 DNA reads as TGCGCCAGCAGCTTGGAGGGAGTTAGCGGGGGAGGCTACGAGCAGTACTTC. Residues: CASSLEGVSGGGYEQYF.

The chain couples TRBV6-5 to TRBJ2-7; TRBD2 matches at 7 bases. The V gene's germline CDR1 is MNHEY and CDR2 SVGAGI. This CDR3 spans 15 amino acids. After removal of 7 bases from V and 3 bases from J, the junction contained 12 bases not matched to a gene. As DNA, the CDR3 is TGTGCCAGCAACTGGGGGGGGAGGGCCGGCTACGAGCAGTACTTC. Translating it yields CASNWGGRAGYEQYF.

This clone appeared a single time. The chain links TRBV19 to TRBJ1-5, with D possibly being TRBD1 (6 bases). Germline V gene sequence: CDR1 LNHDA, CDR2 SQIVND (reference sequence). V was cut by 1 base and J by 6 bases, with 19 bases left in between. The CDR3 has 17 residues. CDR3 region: CASSIVGGARSAQPQHF. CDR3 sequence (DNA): TGTGCCAGTAGTATAGTAGGGGGGGCGCGGTCGGCTCAGCCCCAGCATTTT.

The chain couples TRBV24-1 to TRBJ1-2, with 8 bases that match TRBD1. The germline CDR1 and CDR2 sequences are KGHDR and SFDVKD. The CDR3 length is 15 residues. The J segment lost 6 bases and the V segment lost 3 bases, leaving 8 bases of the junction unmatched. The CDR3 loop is CATSDPHLTGDGYTF. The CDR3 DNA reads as TGTGCCACCAGTGATCCTCACCTGACAGGGGATGGCTACACCTTC.

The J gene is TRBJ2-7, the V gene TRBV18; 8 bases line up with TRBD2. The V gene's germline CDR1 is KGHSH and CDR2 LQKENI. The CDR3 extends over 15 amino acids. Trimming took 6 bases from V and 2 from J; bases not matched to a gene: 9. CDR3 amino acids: CASSPGRGKTYEQYF. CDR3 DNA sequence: TGTGCCAGCTCCCCCGGGAGGGGTAAAACCTACGAGCAGTACTTC.

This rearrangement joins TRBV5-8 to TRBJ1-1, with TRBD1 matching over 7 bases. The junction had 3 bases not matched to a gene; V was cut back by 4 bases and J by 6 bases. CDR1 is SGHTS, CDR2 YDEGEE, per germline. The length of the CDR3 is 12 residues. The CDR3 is CASSLQGAEAFF. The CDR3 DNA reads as TGTGCCAGCAGCCTCCAGGGGGCTGAAGCTTTCTTT.